The T cell receptor (beta chain) described here comes from a study of OX40 agonist ivuxolimab in advanced cancers. The germline V gene encodes CDR1 MNHNY and CDR2 SVGAGI (reference sequence). The CDR3 contains 16 residues. Trimming took off 0 bases at V and 0 bases at J, with 10 bases between the two ends. Some clones are missing from TCRdb's copy, which holds only in-frame ones; the method was immunoSEQ multiplex PCR. The data contain approximately 40,000 clones, less than 85% of them singletons. Source: CD4+ or CD8+ T cells sorted from blood, taken in a trial of the OX40 agonist ivuxolimab. The receptor was derived from an adult with an advanced solid tumor such as melanoma, head and neck, liver or kidney cancer. The rearrangement links TRBV6-6 to TRBJ2-3; D call uncertain. Here the CDR3 DNA reads TGTGCCAGCAGTTACTCACTAAAGATTAGCACAGATACGCAGTATTTT. It yields the protein CASSYSLKISTDTQYF.